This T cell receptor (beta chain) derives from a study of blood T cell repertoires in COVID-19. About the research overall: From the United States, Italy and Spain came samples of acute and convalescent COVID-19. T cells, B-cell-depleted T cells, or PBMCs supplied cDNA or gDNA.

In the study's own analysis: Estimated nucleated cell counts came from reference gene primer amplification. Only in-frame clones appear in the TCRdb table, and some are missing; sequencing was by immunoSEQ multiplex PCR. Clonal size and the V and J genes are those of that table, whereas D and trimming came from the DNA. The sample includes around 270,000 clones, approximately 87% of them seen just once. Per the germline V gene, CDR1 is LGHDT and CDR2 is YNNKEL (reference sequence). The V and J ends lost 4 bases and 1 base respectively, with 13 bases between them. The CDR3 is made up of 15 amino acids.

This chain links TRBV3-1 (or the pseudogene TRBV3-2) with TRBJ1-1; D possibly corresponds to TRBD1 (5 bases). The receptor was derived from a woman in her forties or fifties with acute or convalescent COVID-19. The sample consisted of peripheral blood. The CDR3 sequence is CASSLRSTGNTEAFF. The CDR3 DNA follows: TGTGCCAGCAGCCTAAGGAGCACAGGGAACACTGAAGCTTTCTTT.